This TCR beta chain was found in a study of PD-1 blockade in classical Hodgkin lymphoma. This clone was seen just once. The protocol was immunoSEQ multiplex PCR, while the TCRdb copy is restricted to in-frame clones and leaves out a portion. The data show just under 20,000 clones, about four fifths seen once. Time point here: newly diagnosed, previously untreated cHL patient sample. Magnetic negative selection was used to purify CD4+ T cells from PBMCs that had been thawed. CDR3 length: 15 residues. The V segment lost 0 bases and the J segment 8 bases; nucleotides outside the gene matches: 6. CDR1 SGHRS and CDR2 YFSETQ come from the germline V gene.

This receptor was obtained from a human donor with classical Hodgkin lymphoma. The chain links TRBV5-1 to TRBJ2-1, with 9 bases fitting TRBD2. Sequencing used CD4+ T cells from blood. The CDR3 DNA is TGCGCCAGCAGCTTGGGTAGCGGGAGTCCGGATGAGCAGTTCTTC. Protein sequence: CASSLGSGSPDEQFF. Variable domain in full (rest from reference TRBV5-1 and TRBJ2-1): KAGVTQTPRYLIKTRGQQVTLSCSPISGHRSVSWYQQTPGQGLQFLFEYFSETQRNKGNFPGRFSGRQFSNSRSEMNVSTLELGDSALYLCASSLGSGSPDEQFFGPGTRLTVL.